This T cell receptor beta chain derives from a study of beta chain features in type 1 diabetes. About the research overall: Age and gender were similar between patients and healthy donors, as were cell yields.

V lost 4 bases, J lost 6 bases, and 14 bases lay in between. The CDR3 has 15 amino acids. Germline loops: CDR1 SGHRS, CDR2 YFSETQ. Every participating donor gave one draw, a heparinised blood sample averaging about 116 mL. Markers CD45RO/CCR7/CD25/CD127/CD95/CD27 served to sort CD4+ naive, central memory, regulatory and stem cell-like memory cells. Every bit of the isolated RNA underwent reverse transcription, so sequencing read expressed TCRB transcripts. TCRdb's table, derived via immunoSEQ multiplex PCR, lists solely in-frame clones and lacks some. The sample includes just under 150,000 clones, about 12% of them seen just once. Study-wide points: Possibly, sequencing cDNA over-represented cells that had high TCR expression levels. Shortening that was moderate but significant affected the TCRB CDR3s of Type 1 diabetes patients in all four CD4+ subsets.

A note on this clone: Its target is unknown.

Sequencing was performed on central memory CD4+ T cells from blood. The V call is TRBV5-1, the J call TRBJ1-6; the D gene is possibly TRBD1 (5 bases). The source of this sequence is a young man with type 1 diabetes. Written as DNA, the CDR3 is TGCGCCAGCAGCCGCACGTGGGACCCTAATTCACCCCTCCACTTT. Translated, it gives CASSRTWDPNSPLHF.